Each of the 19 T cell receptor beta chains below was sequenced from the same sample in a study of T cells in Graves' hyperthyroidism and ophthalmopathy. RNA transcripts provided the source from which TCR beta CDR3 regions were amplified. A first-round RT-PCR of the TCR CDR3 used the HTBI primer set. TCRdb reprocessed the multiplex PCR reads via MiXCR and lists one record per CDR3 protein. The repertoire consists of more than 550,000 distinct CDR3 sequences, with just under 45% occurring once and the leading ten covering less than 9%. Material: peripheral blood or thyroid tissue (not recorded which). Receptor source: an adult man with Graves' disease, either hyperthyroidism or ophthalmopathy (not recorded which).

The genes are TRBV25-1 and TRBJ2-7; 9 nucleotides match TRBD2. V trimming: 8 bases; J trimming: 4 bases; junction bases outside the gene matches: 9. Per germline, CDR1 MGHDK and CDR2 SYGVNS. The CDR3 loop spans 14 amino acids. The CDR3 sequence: CASRASGEMYEQYF. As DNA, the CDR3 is TGTGCCAGCCGGGCTAGCGGGGAGATGTACGAGCAGTACTTC.

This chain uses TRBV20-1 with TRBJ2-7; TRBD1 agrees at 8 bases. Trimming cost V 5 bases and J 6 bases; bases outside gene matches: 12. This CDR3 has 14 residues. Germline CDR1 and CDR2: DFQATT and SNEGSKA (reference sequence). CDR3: CSAAPGTGTSEQYF. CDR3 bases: TGCAGTGCTGCCCCGGGGACAGGTACGAGCGAGCAGTACTTC.

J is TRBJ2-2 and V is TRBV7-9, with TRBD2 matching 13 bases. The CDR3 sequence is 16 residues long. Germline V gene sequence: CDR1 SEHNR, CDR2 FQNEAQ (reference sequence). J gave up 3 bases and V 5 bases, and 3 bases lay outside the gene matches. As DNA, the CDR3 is TGTGCCAGCAGCCGGACTAGCGGGAGAGACACCGGGGAGCTGTTTTTT. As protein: CASSRTSGRDTGELFF.

CDR3 in DNA: TGTGCCAGCAGCTTAGTTCTGGGTGATGAAGCTTTCTTT. It is translated as CASSLVLGDEAFF. The chain couples TRBV11-2 to TRBJ1-1; no clear D gene. The CDR3 is made up of 13 amino acids. CDR1 is SGHAT and CDR2 is FQNNGV in the germline V gene. Trimming stripped 1 base from V and 7 bases from J, with 10 bases between.

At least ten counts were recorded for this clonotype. The CDR3, as DNA: TGTGCCAGCAGCTTACCGGACAGCGCTCTCTACGAGCAGTACTTC. The encoded protein is CASSLPDSALYEQYF. The gene calls are TRBV7-9 and TRBJ2-7; a possible D gene is TRBD1 (6 bases). The germline V and J ends were trimmed by 2 bases and 3 bases, with 14 bases remaining between them. Germline loops: CDR1 SEHNR, CDR2 FQNEAQ (reference sequence). The CDR3 is 15 residues long.

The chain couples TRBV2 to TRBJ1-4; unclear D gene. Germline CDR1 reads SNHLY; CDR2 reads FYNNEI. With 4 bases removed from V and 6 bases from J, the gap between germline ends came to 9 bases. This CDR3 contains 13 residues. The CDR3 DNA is TGTGCCAGCAGTGGCCGTGGGGATGAAAAACTGTTTTTT. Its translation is CASSGRGDEKLFF.

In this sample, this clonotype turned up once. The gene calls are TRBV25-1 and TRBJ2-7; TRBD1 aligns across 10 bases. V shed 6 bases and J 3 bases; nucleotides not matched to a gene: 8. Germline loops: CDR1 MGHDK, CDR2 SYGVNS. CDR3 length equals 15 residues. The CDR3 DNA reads TGTGCCAGCAGGGACTCGGGACAGGGGAACTACGAGCAGTACTTC. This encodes CASRDSGQGNYEQYF.

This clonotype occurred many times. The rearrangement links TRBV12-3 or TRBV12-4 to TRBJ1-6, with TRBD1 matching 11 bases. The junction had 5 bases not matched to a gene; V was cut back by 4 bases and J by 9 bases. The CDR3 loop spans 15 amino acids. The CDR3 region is CASSSAGTGGSPLHF. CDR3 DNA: TGTGCCAGCAGTTCAGCCGGGACAGGGGGTTCACCCCTCCACTTT.

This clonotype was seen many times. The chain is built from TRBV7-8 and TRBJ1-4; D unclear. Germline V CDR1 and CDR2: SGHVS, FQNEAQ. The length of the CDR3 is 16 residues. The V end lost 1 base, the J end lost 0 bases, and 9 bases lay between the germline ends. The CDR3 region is CASSLGQFATNEKLFF. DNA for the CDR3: TGTGCCAGCAGCTTAGGGCAGTTTGCAACTAATGAAAAACTGTTTTTT.

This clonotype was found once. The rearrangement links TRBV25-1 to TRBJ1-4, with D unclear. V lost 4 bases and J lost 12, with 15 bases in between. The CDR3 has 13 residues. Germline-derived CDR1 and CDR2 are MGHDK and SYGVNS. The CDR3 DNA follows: TGTGCCAGCAGTGCTAGAGAGGCCGCTGAACTGTTTTTT. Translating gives CASSAREAAELFF.

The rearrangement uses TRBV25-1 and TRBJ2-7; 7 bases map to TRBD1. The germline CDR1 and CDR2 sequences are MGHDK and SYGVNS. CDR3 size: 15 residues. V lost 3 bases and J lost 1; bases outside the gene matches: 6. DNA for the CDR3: TGTGCCAGCAGTGATTCAACAGGGGATTCCTACGAGCAGTACTTC. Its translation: CASSDSTGDSYEQYF.

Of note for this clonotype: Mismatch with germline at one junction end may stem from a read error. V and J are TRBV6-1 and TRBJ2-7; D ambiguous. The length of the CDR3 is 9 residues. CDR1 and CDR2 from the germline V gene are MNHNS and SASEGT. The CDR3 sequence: CASSYGQYF. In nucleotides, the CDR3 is TGTGCCAGCAGTTACGGGCAGTACTTC.

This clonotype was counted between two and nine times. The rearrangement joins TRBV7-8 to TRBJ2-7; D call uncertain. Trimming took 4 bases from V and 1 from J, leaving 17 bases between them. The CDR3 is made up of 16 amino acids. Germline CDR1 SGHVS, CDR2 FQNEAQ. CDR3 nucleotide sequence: TGTGCCAGCAGCTGGAAAGGCGAATTCGAATCCTACGAGCAGTACTTC. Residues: CASSWKGEFESYEQYF.

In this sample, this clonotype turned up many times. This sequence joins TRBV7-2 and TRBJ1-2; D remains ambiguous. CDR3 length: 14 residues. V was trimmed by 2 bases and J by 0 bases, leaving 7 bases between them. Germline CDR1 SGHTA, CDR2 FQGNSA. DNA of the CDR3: TGTGCCAGCAGCTTAAACCCAGCTAACTATGGCTACACCTTC. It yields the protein CASSLNPANYGYTF.

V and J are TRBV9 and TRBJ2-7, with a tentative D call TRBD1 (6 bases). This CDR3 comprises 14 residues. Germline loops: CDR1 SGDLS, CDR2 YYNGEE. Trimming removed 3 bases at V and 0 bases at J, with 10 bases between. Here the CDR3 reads CASSESGDSYEQYF. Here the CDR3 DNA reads TGTGCCAGCAGCGAATCAGGGGACTCCTACGAGCAGTACTTC.

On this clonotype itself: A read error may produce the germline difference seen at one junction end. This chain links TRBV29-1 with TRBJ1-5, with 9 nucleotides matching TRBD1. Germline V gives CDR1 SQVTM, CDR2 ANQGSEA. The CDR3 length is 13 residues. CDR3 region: CSVGQGSTQPQHF. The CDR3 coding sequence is TGCAGCGTGGGACAGGGAAGCACTCAGCCCCAGCATTTT.

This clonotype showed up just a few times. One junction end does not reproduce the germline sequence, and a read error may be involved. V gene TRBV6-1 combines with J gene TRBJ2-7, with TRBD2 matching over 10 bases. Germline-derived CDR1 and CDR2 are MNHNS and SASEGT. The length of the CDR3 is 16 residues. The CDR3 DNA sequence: TGTGCCAGCAGTGAAAGCCCGGGACAGGCAGCGGGAGGGCGGATCTTC. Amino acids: CASSESPGQAAGGRIF.

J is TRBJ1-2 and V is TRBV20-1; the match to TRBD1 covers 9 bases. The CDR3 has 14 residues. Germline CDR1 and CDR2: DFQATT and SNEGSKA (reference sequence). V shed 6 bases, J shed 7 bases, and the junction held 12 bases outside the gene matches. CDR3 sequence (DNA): TGCAGTGCCTATCATTGGACAGGGGCAATTGGCTACACCTTC. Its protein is CSAYHWTGAIGYTF.

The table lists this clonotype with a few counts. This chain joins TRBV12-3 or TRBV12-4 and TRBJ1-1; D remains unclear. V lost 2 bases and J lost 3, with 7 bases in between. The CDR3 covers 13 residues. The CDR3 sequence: CASSLSADTEAFF. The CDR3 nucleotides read TGTGCCAGCAGTTTATCGGCGGACACTGAAGCTTTCTTT.